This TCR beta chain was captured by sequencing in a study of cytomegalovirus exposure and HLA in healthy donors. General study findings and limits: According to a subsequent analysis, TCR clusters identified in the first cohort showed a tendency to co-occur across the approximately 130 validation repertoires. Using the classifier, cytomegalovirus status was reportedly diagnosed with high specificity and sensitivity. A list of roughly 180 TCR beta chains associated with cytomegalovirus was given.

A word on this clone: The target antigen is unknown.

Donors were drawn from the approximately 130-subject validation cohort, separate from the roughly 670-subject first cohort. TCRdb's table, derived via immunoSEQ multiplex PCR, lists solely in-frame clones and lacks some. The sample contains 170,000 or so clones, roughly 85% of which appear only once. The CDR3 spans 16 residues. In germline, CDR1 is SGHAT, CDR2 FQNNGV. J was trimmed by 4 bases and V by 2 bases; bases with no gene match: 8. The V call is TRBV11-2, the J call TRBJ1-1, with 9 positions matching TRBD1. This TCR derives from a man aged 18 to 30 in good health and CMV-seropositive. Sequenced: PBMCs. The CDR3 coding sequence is TGTGCCAGCAGCTTAAGGGGGGGACAGGGTAGCACTGAAGCTTTCTTT. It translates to CASSLRGGQGSTEAFF.